This T cell receptor (beta chain) comes out of a study of blood T cell repertoires in COVID-19. Whole-study context: Acute and convalescent COVID-19 samples came from the United States, Italy and Spain. Sources were T cells, B-cell-depleted T cells, or PBMCs; the material itself was cDNA or gDNA.

In the authors' methods: From reference gene primer amplification, estimates of nucleated cell counts were derived. This table comes from immunoSEQ multiplex PCR, and its TCRdb copy is limited to in-frame clones, with some not included. That table is the source of V, J and clone size, and D and trimming were worked out from the DNA. The table shows roughly 250,000 clones, with about nine tenths occurring only once. The TCR sequence derives from a man aged 55 to 70 who had recovered from COVID-19. The sample consisted of peripheral blood.

The CDR3 sequence is CASSEETTSGNRETQYF. For the CDR3, the DNA is TGTGCCAGCAGTGAAGAAACGACTAGCGGGAACAGAGAGACCCAGTACTTC. The chain employs TRBV2 and TRBJ2-5; 11 bases map to TRBD2. After removal of 1 base from V and 4 bases from J, the junction contained 8 bases not matched to a gene. The CDR3 extends over 17 amino acids. Germline V gene sequence: CDR1 SNHLY, CDR2 FYNNEI.